The 18 T cell receptor beta chains listed next were all sequenced from one sample in a study of blood T cell repertoires in COVID-19. Repertoires were generated with immunoSEQ multiplex PCR, while TCRdb's copy carries only in-frame clones and drops some. This sample has some 48,000 clones; under 90% occur once, and the top ten carry approximately 6%. Sequenced input: peripheral blood. The receptors stem from a woman between 55 and 75 years old with acute or convalescent COVID-19.

The chain carries TRBV5-4 and TRBJ2-2, with 7 bases lining up with TRBD2. There are 18 residues in the CDR3. In germline, CDR1 is SGHNT, CDR2 YYREEE (reference sequence). With 4 bases clipped from V and 1 base from J, the junction kept 13 bases outside the gene matches. CDR3 region: CASSLGGTIHLNTGELFF. DNA of the CDR3: TGTGCCAGCAGCCTTGGAGGGACTATACACTTGAACACCGGGGAGCTGTTTTTT.

This chain uses TRBV7-9 with TRBJ2-5; D possibly corresponds to TRBD2 (5 bases). This CDR3 has 14 amino acids. V shed 1 base and J shed 5 bases, with 11 bases lying between them. Germline V gives CDR1 SEHNR, CDR2 FQNEAQ (reference sequence). CDR3 sequence reads: CASSLELQRETQYF. The CDR3, as DNA: TGTGCCAGCAGCTTAGAATTACAGCGGGAGACCCAGTACTTC.

In its sample, this clone was seen once. The chain is built from TRBV6-5 and TRBJ2-3; 9 positions agree with TRBD1. The CDR3 length is 13 residues. Germline values: CDR1 MNHEY, CDR2 SVGAGI. Trimming removed 6 bases from V and 4 bases from J; junction bases left unmatched: 2. The CDR3 region has the DNA TGTGCCAGCAGAAGGACAGGGGCAGATACGCAGTATTTT. This translates into CASRRTGADTQYF.

Notes on this clone: The same CDR3 is also encoded by other DNA sequences in this sample. The chain combines TRBV12-5 with TRBJ2-5; 11 bases match TRBD2. V shed 1 base and J 1 base; nucleotides not matched to a gene: 2. Germline V gives CDR1 LGHNT, CDR2 FRNRAP. CDR3 length: 16 amino acids. CDR3 loop: CASGLGTSGGQETQYF. The CDR3 region has the DNA TGTGCTAGTGGTTTGGGAACTAGCGGGGGCCAAGAGACCCAGTACTTC.

The count of this clone is one. The chain employs TRBV14 and TRBJ2-7, with D perhaps TRBD1 (8 bases). V dropped 4 bases and J dropped 2 bases, with 15 bases sitting between them. Germline V gene lookup returns CDR1 SGHDN and CDR2 FVKESK. There are 15 residues in the CDR3. The CDR3 DNA sequence: TGTGCCAGCAGCCCACTACAGGGGGGGACCTACGAGCAGTACTTC. This codes for CASSPLQGGTYEQYF.

This rearrangement joins TRBV19 to TRBJ2-7; 7 bases line up with TRBD2. Germline V gene sequence: CDR1 LNHDA, CDR2 SQIVND (reference sequence). This CDR3 has 11 residues. V lost 11 bases to trimming and J lost 5 bases; unmatched junction nucleotides: 6. The CDR3 sequence: CASGGIHEQYF. The CDR3 DNA is TGTGCCTCGGGAGGTATTCACGAGCAGTACTTC.

The count of this clone is one. This chain uses TRBV5-1 with TRBJ2-3, with D possibly being TRBD1 (5 bases). The germline V gene has CDR1 SGHRS and CDR2 YFSETQ. Deletions cut 7 bases from V and 4 bases from J, with 16 bases between. The CDR3 extends over 14 amino acids. The CDR3 is CASSEKGAADTQYF. In nucleotides, the CDR3 is TGCGCCAGCTCGGAAAAAGGGGCGGCAGATACGCAGTATTTT.

The chain carries TRBV27 and TRBJ2-2; D call uncertain. This CDR3 is built from 14 residues. CDR1 MNHEY and CDR2 SMNVEV come from the germline V gene (reference sequence). V dropped 0 bases and J dropped 2 bases, with 4 bases sitting between them. The CDR3 reads CASSLSRNTGELFF. The CDR3, as DNA: TGTGCCAGCAGTTTATCGCGTAACACCGGGGAGCTGTTTTTT.

The rearrangement links TRBV19 to TRBJ1-2; 11 bases are shared with TRBD1. The V gene end was trimmed by 1 base and the J gene end by 8 bases; junction bases not matched to a gene: 0. This CDR3 is 13 amino acids long. Germline V lookup: CDR1 LNHDA, CDR2 SQIVND (reference sequence). The CDR3 DNA is TGTGCCAGTAGTATAGGGACAGGGGGCGGCTACACCTTC. Encoded protein: CASSIGTGGGYTF.

The rearrangement uses TRBV18 and TRBJ1-1; 7 bases line up with TRBD1. Germline CDR1 reads KGHSH; CDR2 reads LQKENI. The ends lost 5 bases at V and 8 bases at J; junction bases unmatched: 5. The CDR3 totals 12 residues. The chain's CDR3 is CASSSTGTEAFF. The CDR3 region has the DNA TGTGCCAGCTCATCGACAGGGACCGAAGCTTTCTTT.

The chain has TRBV7-9 and TRBJ1-1; D is perhaps TRBD1 (6 bases). V was pared by 1 base and J by 3 bases, with 21 bases between. This CDR3 comprises 18 residues. In germline, CDR1 is SEHNR, CDR2 FQNEAQ (reference sequence). As DNA, the CDR3 is TGTGCCAGCAGCTTAGATCGTAGATGGCAGGGGATGGACACTGAAGCTTTCTTT. This sequence encodes CASSLDRRWQGMDTEAFF.

The chain joins TRBV10-2 to TRBJ2-3; TRBD2 matches 7 bases. The junction had 4 bases not matched to a gene; V was cut back by 0 bases and J by 1 base. Germline V CDR1 and CDR2: WSHSY, SAAADI. There are 16 residues in the CDR3. In nucleotides, the CDR3 is TGCGCCAGCAGTGAGTCGTTCAGCGGGGGCACAGATACGCAGTATTTT. Residues: CASSESFSGGTDTQYF.

The chain uses TRBV27 and TRBJ2-1; D not resolved. Trimming pared 1 base from V and 1 base from J, leaving 8 bases between. Germline lookup yields CDR1 MNHEY and CDR2 SMNVEV (reference sequence). The CDR3 runs to 15 residues. CDR3 bases: TGTGCCAGCAGTTTATATGTACGGTCCTACAATGAGCAGTTCTTC. The encoded protein is CASSLYVRSYNEQFF.

This chain connects TRBV10-3 to TRBJ2-1; 12 nucleotides line up with TRBD2. The V gene end was trimmed by 6 bases and the J gene end by 8 bases; junction bases not matched to a gene: 2. The germline CDR1 and CDR2 sequences are ENHRY and SYGVKD. This CDR3 region has 13 residues. CDR3 DNA: TGTGCCATCAGGGGACTAGCGGGCGATGAGCAGTTCTTC. Translation: CAIRGLAGDEQFF.

J is TRBJ2-7 and V is TRBV6-6, with 7 nucleotides matching TRBD1. Losses at the gene ends were 8 bases for V and 3 bases for J; bases not matched to a gene: 1. The CDR3 consists of 11 residues. The V gene's germline CDR1 is MNHNY and CDR2 SVGAGI (reference sequence). The CDR3 is CASAGGYEQYF. The CDR3 DNA reads TGTGCCAGCGCAGGGGGCTACGAGCAGTACTTC.

The sample holds a few counts of this clone. This sequence joins TRBV5-6 and TRBJ1-5; a weak D match, TRBD1 (6 bases). The CDR3 spans 15 residues. V was cut by 1 base and J by 2 bases, with 10 bases left in between. Germline CDR1 and CDR2: SGHDT and YYEEEE. CDR3: CASSLMAGGNQPQHF. CDR3 bases: TGTGCCAGCAGCTTGATGGCAGGGGGCAATCAGCCCCAGCATTTT.

V is TRBV6-6 and J is TRBJ1-5; 9 nucleotides match TRBD1. This CDR3 has 14 amino acids. Looked up from germline, CDR1 is MNHNY and CDR2 is SVGAGI (reference sequence). Germline trimming cut 6 bases from V and 6 bases from J; bases unmatched to any gene: 6. This CDR3 reads CASSPGTGFQPQHF. The DNA for the CDR3 is TGTGCCAGCAGCCCCGGGACAGGGTTTCAGCCCCAGCATTTT.

The chain combines TRBV2 with TRBJ2-2; 11 bases align to TRBD2. CDR3 length equals 15 residues. The trim removed 2 bases at V and 4 bases at J, leaving 0 bases unmatched. Per germline, CDR1 SNHLY and CDR2 FYNNEI. CDR3 sequence (DNA): TGTGCCAGCAGTGAACTAGCGGGGGGCACCGGGGAGCTGTTTTTT. Its protein is CASSELAGGTGELFF.